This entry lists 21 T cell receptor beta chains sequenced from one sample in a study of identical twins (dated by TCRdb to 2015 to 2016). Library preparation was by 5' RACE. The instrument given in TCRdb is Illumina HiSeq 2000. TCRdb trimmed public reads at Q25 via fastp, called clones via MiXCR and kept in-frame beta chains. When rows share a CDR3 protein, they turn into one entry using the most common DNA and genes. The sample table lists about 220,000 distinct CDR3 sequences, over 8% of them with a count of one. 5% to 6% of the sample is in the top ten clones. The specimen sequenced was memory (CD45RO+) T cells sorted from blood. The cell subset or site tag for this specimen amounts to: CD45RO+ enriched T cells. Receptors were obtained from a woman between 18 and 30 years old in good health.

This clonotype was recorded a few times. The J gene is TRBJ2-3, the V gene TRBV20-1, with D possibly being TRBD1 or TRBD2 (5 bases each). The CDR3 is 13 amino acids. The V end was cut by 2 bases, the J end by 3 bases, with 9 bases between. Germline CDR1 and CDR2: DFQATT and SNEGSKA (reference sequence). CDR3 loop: CSARWGITDTQYF. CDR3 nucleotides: TGCAGTGCTAGATGGGGGATTACAGATACGCAGTATTTT.

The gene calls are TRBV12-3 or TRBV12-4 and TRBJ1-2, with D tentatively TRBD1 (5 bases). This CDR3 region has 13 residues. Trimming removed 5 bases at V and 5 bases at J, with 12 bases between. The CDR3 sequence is CASSRPGGYGYTF. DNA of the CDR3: TGTGCCAGCAGTCGCCCGGGGGGGTATGGCTACACCTTC.

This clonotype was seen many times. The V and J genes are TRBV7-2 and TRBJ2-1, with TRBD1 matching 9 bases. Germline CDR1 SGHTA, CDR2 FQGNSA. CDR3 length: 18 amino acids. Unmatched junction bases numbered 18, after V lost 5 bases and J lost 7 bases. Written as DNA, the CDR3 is TGTGCCAGCAGCCAACTCCTACAGGGGGCGGCCGGTTTAAATGAGCAGTTCTTC. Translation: CASSQLLQGAAGLNEQFF. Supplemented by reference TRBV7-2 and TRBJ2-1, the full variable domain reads GAGVSQSPSNKVTEKGKDVELRCDPISGHTALYWYRQSLGQGLEFLIYFQGNSAPDKSGLPSDRFSAERTGGSVSTLTIQRTQQEDSAVYLCASSQLLQGAAGLNEQFFGPGTRLTVL.

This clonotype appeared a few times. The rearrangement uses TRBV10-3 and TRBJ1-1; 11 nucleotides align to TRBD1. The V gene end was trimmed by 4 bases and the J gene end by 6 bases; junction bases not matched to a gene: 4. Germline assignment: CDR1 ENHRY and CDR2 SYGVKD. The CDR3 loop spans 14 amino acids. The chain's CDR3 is CAISGTGGVSEAFF. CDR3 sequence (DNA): TGTGCCATCAGTGGGACAGGGGGCGTTTCTGAAGCTTTCTTT.

The CDR3 DNA sequence: TGCGCCAGCAGCTTGATGGGGCACACAGCCTACGAGCAGTACTTC. Translation gives CASSLMGHTAYEQYF. This chain joins TRBV5-1 and TRBJ2-7, with a weak D call TRBD1 (5 bases). The V end lost 1 base, the J end lost 2 bases, and 13 bases lay between the germline ends. This CDR3 region has 15 residues. Germline V gene lookup returns CDR1 SGHRS and CDR2 YFSETQ.

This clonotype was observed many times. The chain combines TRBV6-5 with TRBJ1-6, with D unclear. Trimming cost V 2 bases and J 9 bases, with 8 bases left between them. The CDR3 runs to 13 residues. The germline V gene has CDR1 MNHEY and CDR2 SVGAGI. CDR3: CASSYGAGSPLHF. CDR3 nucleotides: TGTGCCAGCAGTTACGGCGCAGGTTCACCCCTCCACTTT.

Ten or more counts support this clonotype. The CDR3, as DNA: TGCGCCAGCAGCTTTCTCGGCGGGGAGCTGTTTTTT. Its translation: CASSFLGGELFF. The J gene is TRBJ2-2, the V gene TRBV5-1; D not resolved. Germline V lookup: CDR1 SGHRS, CDR2 YFSETQ. CDR3 length: 12 residues. Trimming took off 2 bases at V and 7 bases at J, with 6 bases between the two ends.

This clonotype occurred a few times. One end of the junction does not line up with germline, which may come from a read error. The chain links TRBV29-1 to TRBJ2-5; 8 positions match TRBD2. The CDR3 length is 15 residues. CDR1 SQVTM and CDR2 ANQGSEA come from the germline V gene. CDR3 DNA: TGCAGCGCCCGCGGGAGGCTGGCGTCTCAAGAGACCAAGTACTTC. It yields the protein CSARGRLASQETKYF.

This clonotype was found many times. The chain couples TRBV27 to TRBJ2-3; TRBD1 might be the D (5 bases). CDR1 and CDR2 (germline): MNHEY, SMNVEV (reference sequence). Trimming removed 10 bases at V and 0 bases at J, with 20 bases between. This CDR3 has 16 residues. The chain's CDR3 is CATSRLGVVSTDTQYF. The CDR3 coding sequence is TGTGCCACCTCCCGGTTAGGGGTCGTTAGCACAGATACGCAGTATTTT.

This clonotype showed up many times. The chain's CDR3 is CASSLQTRNHEQYF. The CDR3 DNA reads as TGTGCCAGCAGCTTACAGACTAGGAACCACGAGCAGTACTTC. The chain links TRBV7-2 to TRBJ2-7; TRBD2 might be the D (6 bases). V was pared by 2 bases and J by 5 bases, with 13 bases between. The CDR3 is made up of 14 amino acids. The germline gives CDR1 SGHTA, CDR2 FQGNSA.

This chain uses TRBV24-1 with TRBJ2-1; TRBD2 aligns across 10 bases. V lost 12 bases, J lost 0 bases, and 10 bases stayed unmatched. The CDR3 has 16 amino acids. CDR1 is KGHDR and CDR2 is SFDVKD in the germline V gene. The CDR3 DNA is TGTGCCGGGACTAGCGTTGATCCTGGCTCCTACAATGAGCAGTTCTTC. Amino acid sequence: CAGTSVDPGSYNEQFF.

DNA for the CDR3: TGTGCCAGCAGCTCGATCTATGGCTACACCTTC. It yields the protein CASSSIYGYTF. The V call is TRBV9, the J call TRBJ1-2, with D unresolved. The CDR3 spans 11 residues. Trimming left V 4 bases short and J 4 bases short, with 5 bases between. Germline assignment: CDR1 SGDLS and CDR2 YYNGEE.

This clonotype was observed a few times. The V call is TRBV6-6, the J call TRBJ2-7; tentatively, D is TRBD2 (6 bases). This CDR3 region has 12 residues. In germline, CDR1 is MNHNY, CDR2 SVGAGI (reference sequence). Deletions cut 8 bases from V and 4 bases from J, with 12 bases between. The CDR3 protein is CASLREWYEQYF. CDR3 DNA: TGTGCCAGCCTTCGGGAGTGGTACGAGCAGTACTTC.

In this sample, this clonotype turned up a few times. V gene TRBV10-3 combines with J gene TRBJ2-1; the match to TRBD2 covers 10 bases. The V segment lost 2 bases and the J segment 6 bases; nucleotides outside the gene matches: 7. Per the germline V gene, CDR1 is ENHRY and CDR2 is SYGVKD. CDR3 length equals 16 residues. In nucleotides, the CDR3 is TGTGCCATCAGTGAGGGGGGACTAGCGCCCTTCAATGAGCAGTTCTTC. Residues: CAISEGGLAPFNEQFF.

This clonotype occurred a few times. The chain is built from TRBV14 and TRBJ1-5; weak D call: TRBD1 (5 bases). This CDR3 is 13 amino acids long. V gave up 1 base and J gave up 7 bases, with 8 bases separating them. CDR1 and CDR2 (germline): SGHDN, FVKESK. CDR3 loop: CASSQGEGQPQHF. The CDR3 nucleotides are TGTGCCAGCAGCCAAGGGGAGGGGCAGCCCCAGCATTTT.

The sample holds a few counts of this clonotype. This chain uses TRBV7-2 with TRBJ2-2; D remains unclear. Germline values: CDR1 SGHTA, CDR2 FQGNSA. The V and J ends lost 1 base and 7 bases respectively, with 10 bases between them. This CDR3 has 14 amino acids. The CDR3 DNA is TGTGCCAGCAGCTTAGGTTCCAGGAGCGGGGAGCTGTTTTTT. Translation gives CASSLGSRSGELFF.

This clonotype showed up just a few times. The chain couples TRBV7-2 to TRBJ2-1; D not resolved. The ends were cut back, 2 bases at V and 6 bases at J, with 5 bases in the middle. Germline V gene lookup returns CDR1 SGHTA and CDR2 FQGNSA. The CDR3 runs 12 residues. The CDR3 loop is CASSLYGNEQFF. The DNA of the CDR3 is TGTGCCAGCAGCTTATATGGCAATGAGCAGTTCTTC. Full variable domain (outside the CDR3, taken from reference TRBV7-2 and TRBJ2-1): GAGVSQSPSNKVTEKGKDVELRCDPISGHTALYWYRQSLGQGLEFLIYFQGNSAPDKSGLPSDRFSAERTGGSVSTLTIQRTQQEDSAVYLCASSLYGNEQFFGPGTRLTVL.

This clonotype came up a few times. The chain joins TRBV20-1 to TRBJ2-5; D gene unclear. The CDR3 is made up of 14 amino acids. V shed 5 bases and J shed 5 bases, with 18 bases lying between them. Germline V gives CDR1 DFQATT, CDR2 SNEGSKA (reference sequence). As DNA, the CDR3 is TGCAGTGCTCCCTTGGGTGGGGTAGAGGAGACCCAGTACTTC. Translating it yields CSAPLGGVEETQYF.

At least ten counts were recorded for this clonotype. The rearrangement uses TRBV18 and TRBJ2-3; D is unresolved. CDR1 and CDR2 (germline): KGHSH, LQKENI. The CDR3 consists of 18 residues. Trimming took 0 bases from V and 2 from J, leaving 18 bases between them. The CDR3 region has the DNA TGTGCCAGCTCACCACCCCTCGAACAGTTACAACACACAGATACGCAGTATTTT. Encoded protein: CASSPPLEQLQHTDTQYF.

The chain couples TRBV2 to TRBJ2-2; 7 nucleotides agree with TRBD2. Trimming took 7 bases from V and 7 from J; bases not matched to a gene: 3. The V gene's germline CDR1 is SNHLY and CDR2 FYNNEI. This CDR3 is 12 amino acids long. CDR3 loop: CASNREVGELFF. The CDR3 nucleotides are TGTGCCAGCAACCGGGAGGTCGGGGAGCTGTTTTTT.

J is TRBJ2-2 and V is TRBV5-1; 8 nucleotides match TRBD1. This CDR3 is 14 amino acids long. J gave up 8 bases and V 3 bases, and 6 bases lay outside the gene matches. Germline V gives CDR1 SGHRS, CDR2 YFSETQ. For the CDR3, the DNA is TGCGCCAGCAGCTCCAGACAGGGGTCAGGGGAGCTGTTTTTT. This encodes CASSSRQGSGELFF.